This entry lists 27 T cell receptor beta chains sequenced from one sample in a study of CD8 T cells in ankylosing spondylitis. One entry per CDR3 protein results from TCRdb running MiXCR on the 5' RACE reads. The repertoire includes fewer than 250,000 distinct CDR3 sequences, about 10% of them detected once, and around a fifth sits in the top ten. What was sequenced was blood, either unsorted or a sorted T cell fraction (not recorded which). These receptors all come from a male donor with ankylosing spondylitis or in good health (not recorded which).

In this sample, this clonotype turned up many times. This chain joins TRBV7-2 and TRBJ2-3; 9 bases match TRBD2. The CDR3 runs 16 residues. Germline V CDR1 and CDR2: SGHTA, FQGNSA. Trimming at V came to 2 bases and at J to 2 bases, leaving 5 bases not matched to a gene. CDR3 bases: TGTGCCAGCAGCTTAAGACCGGGACTAGCCACAGATACGCAGTATTTT. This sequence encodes CASSLRPGLATDTQYF.

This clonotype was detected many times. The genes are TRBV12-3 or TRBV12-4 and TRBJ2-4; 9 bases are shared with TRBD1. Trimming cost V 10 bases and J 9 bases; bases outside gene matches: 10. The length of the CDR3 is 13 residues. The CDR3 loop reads CATGTGIVGIQYF. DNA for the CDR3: TGTGCCACCGGGACAGGGATTGTGGGCATTCAGTACTTC.

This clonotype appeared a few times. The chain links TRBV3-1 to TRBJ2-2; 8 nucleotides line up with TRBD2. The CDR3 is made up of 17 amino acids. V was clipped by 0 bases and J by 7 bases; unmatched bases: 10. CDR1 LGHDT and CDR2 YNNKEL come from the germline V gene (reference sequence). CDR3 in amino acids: CASSQDQSGGRGGELFF. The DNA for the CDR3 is TGTGCCAGCAGCCAAGATCAGAGCGGGGGTCGGGGCGGGGAGCTGTTTTTT.

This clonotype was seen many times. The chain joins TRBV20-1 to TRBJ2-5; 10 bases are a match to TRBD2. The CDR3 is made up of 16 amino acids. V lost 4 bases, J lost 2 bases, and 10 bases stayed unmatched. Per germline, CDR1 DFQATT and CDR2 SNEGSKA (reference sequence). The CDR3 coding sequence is TGCAGTGCTACCAGACTAGCGGGCGGGGTTCAAGAGACCCAGTACTTC. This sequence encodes CSATRLAGGVQETQYF.

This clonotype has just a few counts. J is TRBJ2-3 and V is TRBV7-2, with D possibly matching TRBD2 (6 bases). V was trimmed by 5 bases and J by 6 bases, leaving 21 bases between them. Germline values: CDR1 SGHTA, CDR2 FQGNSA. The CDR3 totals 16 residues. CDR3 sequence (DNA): TGTGCCAGCAGCAATTCACCGATCCGGGGGAGCGATACGCAGTATTTT. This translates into CASSNSPIRGSDTQYF.

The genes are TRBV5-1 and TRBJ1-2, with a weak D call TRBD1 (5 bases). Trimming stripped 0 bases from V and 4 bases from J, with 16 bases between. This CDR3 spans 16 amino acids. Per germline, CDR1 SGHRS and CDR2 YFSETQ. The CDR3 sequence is CASSLGGTITLYGYTF. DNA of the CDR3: TGCGCCAGCAGCTTGGGAGGGACCATCACCCTCTATGGCTACACCTTC.

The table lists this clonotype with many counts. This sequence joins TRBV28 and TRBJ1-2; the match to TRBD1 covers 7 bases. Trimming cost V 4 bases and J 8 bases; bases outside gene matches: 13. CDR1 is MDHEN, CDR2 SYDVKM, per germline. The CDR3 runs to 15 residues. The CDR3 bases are TGTGCCAGCAGTTGGGAGGGGGCAGGTAGGGCCGGCTACACCTTC. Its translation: CASSWEGAGRAGYTF.

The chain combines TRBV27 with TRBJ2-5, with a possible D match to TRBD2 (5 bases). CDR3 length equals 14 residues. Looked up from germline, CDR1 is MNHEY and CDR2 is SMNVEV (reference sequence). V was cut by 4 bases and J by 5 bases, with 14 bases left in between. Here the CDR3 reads CASSSPGFGETQYF. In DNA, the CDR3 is TGTGCCAGCAGTTCCCCGGGGTTTGGGGAGACCCAGTACTTC.

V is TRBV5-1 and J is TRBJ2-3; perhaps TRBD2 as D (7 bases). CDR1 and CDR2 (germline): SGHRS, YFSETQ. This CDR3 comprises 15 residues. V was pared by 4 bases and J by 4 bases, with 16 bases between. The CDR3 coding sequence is TGCGCCAGCAGCAAGAAGGGGGGGGGCCCAGATACGCAGTATTTT. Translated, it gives CASSKKGGGPDTQYF.

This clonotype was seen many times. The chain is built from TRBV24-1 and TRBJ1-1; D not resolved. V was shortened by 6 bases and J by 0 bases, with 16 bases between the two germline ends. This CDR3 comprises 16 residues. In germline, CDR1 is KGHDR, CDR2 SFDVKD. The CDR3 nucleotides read TGTGCCACCAGTTCTCGCCTAAGGCTCATGAACACTGAAGCTTTCTTT. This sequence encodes CATSSRLRLMNTEAFF.

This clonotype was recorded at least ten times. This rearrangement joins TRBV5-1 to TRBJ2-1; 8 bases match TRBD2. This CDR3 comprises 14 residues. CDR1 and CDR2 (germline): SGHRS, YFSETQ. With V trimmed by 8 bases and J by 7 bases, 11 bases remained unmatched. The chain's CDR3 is CASQTGGAGNEQFF. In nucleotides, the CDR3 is TGCGCCAGTCAAACCGGGGGGGCGGGAAATGAGCAGTTCTTC.

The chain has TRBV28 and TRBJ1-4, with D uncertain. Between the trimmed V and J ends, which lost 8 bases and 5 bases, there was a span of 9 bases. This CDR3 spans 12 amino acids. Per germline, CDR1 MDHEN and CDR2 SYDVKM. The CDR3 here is CASGEWNEKLFF. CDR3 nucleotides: TGTGCCAGCGGGGAGTGGAATGAAAAACTGTTTTTT.

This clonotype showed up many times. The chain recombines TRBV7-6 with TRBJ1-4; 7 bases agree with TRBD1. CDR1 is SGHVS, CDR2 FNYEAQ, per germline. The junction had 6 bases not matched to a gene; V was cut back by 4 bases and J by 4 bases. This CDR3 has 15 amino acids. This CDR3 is CASSSSGQSNEKLFF. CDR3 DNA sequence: TGTGCCAGCAGCTCCTCGGGACAGAGTAATGAAAAACTGTTTTTT.

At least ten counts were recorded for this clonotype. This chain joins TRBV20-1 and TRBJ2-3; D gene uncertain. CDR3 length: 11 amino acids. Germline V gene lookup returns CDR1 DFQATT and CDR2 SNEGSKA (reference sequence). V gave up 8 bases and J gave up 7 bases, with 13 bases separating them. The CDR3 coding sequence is TGCAGTTCAAGAATGGGAAATACGCAGTATTTT. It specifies CSSRMGNTQYF.

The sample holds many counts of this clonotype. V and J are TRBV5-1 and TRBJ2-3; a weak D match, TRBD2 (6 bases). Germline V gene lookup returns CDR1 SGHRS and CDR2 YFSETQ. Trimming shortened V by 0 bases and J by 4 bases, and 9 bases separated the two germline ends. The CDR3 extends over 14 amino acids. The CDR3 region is CASSLVGRPDTQYF. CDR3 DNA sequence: TGCGCCAGCAGCTTGGTTGGGAGGCCAGATACGCAGTATTTT.

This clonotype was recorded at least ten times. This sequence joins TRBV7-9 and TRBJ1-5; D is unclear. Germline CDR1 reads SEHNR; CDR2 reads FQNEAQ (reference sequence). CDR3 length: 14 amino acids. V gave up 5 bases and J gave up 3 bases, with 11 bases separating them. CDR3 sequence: CASSTAEYNQPQHF. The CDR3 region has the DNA TGTGCCAGCAGCACGGCAGAGTACAATCAGCCCCAGCATTTT.

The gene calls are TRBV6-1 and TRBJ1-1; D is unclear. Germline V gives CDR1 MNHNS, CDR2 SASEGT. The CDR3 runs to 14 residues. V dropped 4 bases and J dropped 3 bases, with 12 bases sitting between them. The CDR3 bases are TGTGCCAGCAGTGGCAGGCTGGCGGACACTGAAGCTTTCTTT. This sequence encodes CASSGRLADTEAFF.

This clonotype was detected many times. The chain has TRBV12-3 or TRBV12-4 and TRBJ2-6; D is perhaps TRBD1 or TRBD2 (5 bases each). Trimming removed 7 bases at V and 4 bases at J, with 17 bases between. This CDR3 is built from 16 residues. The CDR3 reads CASMEGELGGANVLTF. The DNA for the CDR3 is TGTGCCAGCATGGAAGGGGAGCTGGGCGGGGCCAACGTCCTGACTTTC.

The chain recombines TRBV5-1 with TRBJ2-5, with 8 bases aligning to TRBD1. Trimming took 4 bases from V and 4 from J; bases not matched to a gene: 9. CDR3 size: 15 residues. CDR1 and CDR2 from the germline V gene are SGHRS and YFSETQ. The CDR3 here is CASSLQGEVGETQYF. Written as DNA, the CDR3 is TGCGCCAGCAGCCTACAGGGGGAGGTTGGAGAGACCCAGTACTTC.

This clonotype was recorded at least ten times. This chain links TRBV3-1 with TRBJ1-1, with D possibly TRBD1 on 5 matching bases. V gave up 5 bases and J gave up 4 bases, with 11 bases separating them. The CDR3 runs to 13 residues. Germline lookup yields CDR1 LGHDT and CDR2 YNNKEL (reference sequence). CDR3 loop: CASSSLGGTEAFF. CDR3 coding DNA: TGTGCCAGCAGCTCCCTCGGGGGCACTGAAGCTTTCTTT.

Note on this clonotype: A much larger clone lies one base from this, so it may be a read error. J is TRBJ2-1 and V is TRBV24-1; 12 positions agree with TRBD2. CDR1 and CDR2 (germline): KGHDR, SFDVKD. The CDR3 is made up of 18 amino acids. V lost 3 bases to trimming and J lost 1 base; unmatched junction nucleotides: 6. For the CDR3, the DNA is TGTGCCACCAGTGATCACACGACTAGCGGGGGTTCCTACAATGAGCAGTTCTTC. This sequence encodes CATSDHTTSGGSYNEQFF.

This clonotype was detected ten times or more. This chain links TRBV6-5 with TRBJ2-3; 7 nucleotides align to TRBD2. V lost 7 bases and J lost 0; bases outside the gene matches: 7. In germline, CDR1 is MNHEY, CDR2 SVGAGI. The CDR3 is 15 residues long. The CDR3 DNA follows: TGTGCCAGCATTAGTAGCGGGCTTAGCACAGATACGCAGTATTTT. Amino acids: CASISSGLSTDTQYF.

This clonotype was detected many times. CDR3 coding DNA: TGTGCCAGCAGTTATTGGACAGGGGGTGAAAAACTGTTTTTT. It encodes CASSYWTGGEKLFF. The chain has TRBV6-5 and TRBJ1-4, with 10 bases matching TRBD1. The CDR3 sequence is 14 residues long. Losses at the gene ends were 3 bases for V and 7 bases for J; bases not matched to a gene: 2. Germline loops: CDR1 MNHEY, CDR2 SVGAGI.

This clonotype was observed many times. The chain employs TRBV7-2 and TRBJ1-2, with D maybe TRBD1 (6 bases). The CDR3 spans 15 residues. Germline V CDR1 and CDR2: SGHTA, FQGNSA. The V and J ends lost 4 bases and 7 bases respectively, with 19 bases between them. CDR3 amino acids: CASSSTGMGLGGYTF. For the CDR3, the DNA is TGTGCCAGCAGCTCCACAGGGATGGGATTAGGTGGCTACACCTTC. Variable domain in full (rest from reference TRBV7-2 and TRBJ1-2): GAGVSQSPSNKVTEKGKDVELRCDPISGHTALYWYRQSLGQGLEFLIYFQGNSAPDKSGLPSDRFSAERTGGSVSTLTIQRTQQEDSAVYLCASSSTGMGLGGYTFGSGTRLTVV.

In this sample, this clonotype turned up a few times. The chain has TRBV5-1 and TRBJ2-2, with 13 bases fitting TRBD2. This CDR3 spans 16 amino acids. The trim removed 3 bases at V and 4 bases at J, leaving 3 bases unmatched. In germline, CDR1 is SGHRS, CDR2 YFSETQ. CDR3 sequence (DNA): TGCGCCAGCAGCTGGGGGACTAGCGGGGTCACCGGGGAGCTGTTTTTT. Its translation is CASSWGTSGVTGELFF.

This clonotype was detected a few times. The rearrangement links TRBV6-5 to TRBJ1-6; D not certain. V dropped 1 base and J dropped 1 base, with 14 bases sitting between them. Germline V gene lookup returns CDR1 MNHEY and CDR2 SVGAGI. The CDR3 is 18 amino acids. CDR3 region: CASSYLWGVQSYNSPLHF. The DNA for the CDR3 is TGTGCCAGCAGTTACTTATGGGGAGTTCAATCCTATAATTCACCCCTCCACTTT.

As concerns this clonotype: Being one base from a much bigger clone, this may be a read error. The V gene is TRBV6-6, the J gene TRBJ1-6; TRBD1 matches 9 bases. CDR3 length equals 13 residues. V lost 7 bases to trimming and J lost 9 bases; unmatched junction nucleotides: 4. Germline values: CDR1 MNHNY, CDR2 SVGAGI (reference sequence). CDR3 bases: TGTGCCAGCACCCGGGACAGGGCTTCACCCCTCCACTTT. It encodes CASTRDRASPLHF.